This T cell receptor (beta chain) was obtained from a study of PD-1 blockade in classical Hodgkin lymphoma. Study-wide results and limits: CD4+ but not CD8+ TCR diversity rose significantly by C4D1. Exclusion applied to patients who initiated nivolumab less than 1 year following ASCT. Repertoire difference causes, possibly disease activity or prior therapy, remain undefined.

As for this clone: Antigen specificity is unknown.

Relapse was seen in all patients after autologous stem cell transplantation, and brentuximab vedotin exposure was variable. Responses achieved at best were complete response, partial response or progressive disease. This table comes from immunoSEQ multiplex PCR, and its TCRdb copy is limited to in-frame clones, with some not included. The sample lists approximately 100,000 clones, roughly 91% occurring once. This clonotype was sampled from a human donor with classical Hodgkin lymphoma. Sequencing was performed on peripheral blood mononuclear cells (PBMCs), taken before the second cycle of nivolumab.

The CDR3 DNA reads as TGTGCCAGTAGTACCCGCCGGACAGCCGGGGGCACTGAAGCTTTCTTT. Translation gives CASSTRRTAGGTEAFF. J is TRBJ1-1 and V is TRBV19; tentatively, D is TRBD1 (6 bases). V was cut by 4 bases and J by 4 bases, with 19 bases left in between. This CDR3 has 16 amino acids. Germline loops: CDR1 LNHDA, CDR2 SQIVND (reference sequence).